The 3 T cell receptor beta chains below come from one sample, sequenced in a study of CD8 T cells in ankylosing spondylitis. These TCRs are of unknown antigen specificity. Whole-study findings and limits: Ankylosing spondylitis blood appeared to be characterized by a TCR beta motif of 7 to 9 highly homologous variants.

TCRdb fed the 5' RACE reads into MiXCR, producing one record per CDR3 protein. The profile covers around 390,000 distinct CDR3 sequences, with about a fifth appearing a single time and less than 20% taken by the ten largest. Material: blood, either unsorted or a sorted T cell fraction (not recorded which). Receptors originate from a male donor with ankylosing spondylitis.

This sequence joins TRBV4-2 and TRBJ2-2; TRBD2 matches 12 bases. V was pared by 7 bases and J by 4 bases, with 16 bases of the junction left unmatched. The CDR3 extends over 19 amino acids. Germline V CDR1 and CDR2: LGHNA, YNFKEQ. This chain's CDR3 is CASNQGAASGRAATGELFF. DNA for the CDR3: TGTGCCAGCAACCAGGGGGCCGCTAGCGGGAGGGCCGCCACCGGGGAGCTGTTTTTT.

In DNA, the CDR3 is TGCAGTGCTTGGGGACTAGCGGGAGGGAGGAGCTCCTACGAGCAGTACTTC. Translation: CSAWGLAGGRSSYEQYF. This chain links TRBV20-1 with TRBJ2-7, with 16 bases identical to TRBD2. In germline, CDR1 is DFQATT, CDR2 SNEGSKA (reference sequence). This CDR3 has 17 residues. V shed 5 bases and J 0 bases; nucleotides not matched to a gene: 7.

V usage is TRBV5-1 and J usage is TRBJ1-1; D uncertain. From germline, CDR1 is SGHRS and CDR2 YFSETQ. The V and J ends lost 0 bases and 0 bases respectively, with 9 bases between them. The CDR3 is 15 residues long. CDR3 bases: TGCGCCAGCAGCTTGGACGGGGTTATGAACACTGAAGCTTTCTTT. As protein: CASSLDGVMNTEAFF.